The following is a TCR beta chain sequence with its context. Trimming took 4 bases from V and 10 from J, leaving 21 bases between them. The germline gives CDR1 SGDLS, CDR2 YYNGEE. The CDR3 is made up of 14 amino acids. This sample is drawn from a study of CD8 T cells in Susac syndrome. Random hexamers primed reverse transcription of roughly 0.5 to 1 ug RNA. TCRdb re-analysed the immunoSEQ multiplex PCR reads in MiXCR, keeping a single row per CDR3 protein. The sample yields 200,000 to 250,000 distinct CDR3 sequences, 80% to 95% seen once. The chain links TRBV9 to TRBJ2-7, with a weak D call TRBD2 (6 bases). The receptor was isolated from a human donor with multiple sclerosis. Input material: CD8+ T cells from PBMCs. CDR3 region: CASSPSLTLAEQYF. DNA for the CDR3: TGTGCCAGCAGCCCGTCGCTAACCTTAGCGGAACAGTACTTC.